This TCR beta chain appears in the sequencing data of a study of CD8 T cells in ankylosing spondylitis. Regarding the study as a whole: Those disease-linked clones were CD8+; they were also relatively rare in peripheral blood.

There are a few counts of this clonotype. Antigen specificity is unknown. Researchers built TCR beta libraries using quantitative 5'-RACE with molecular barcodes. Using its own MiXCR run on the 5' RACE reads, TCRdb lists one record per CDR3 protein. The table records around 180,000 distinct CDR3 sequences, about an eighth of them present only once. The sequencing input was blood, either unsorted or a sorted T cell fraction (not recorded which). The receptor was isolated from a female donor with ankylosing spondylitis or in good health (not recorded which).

This CDR3 reads CASGEGGVGANVLTF. The CDR3 nucleotides read TGTGCCAGCGGCGAGGGCGGGGTTGGGGCCAACGTCCTGACTTTC. The V and J genes are TRBV4-2 and TRBJ2-6, with D perhaps TRBD2 (6 bases). Trimming removed 8 bases from V and 3 bases from J, with 14 bases in between. The CDR3 has 15 residues. Germline assignment: CDR1 LGHNA and CDR2 YNFKEQ.